Below, 9 T cell receptor beta chains from the same sample are listed, as sequenced in a study of fetal regulatory T cell absence and autoimmunity. Assay used: immunoSEQ multiplex PCR; TCRdb lists only in-frame clones, some missing. This table has more than 85,000 clones, 72% appearing once. Sample: pancreas tissue. The receptors were gathered from a male donor with IPEX syndrome.

The V gene is TRBV18, the J gene TRBJ2-7; tentative D call: TRBD1 (6 bases). Per germline, CDR1 KGHSH and CDR2 LQKENI. The V gene lost 3 bases and the J gene lost 1 base, with 10 bases spanning the gap. This CDR3 region has 14 residues. In DNA form, the CDR3 reads TGTGCCAGCTCACCTTACGACAGGTCCTACGAGCAGTACTTC. Translating it yields CASSPYDRSYEQYF.

The chain uses TRBV10-3 and TRBJ2-7, with 7 bases matching TRBD2. This CDR3 comprises 15 residues. Looked up from germline, CDR1 is ENHRY and CDR2 is SYGVKD. After removal of 0 bases from V and 0 bases from J, the junction contained 2 bases not matched to a gene. The CDR3 DNA reads as TGTGCCATCAGTGAGTCGGCTAGCGGCTCCTACGAGCAGTACTTC. Translated: CAISESASGSYEQYF.

This rearrangement joins TRBV2 to TRBJ2-7, with 10 bases matching TRBD2. Germline CDR1 and CDR2: SNHLY and FYNNEI. Trimming cost V 5 bases and J 3 bases; bases outside gene matches: 7. This CDR3 has 15 amino acids. This CDR3 reads CASSRRLAGHYEQYF. The CDR3 nucleotides are TGTGCCAGCAGTCGTAGACTAGCGGGCCACTACGAGCAGTACTTC.

This clone has only a few counts. This sequence joins TRBV6-7 and TRBJ2-7; the match to TRBD2 covers 11 bases. TRBV6-7 is known as an ORF, though its function is uncertain. This CDR3 spans 17 amino acids. The ends lost 0 bases at V and 4 bases at J; junction bases unmatched: 8. CDR3 nucleotide sequence: TGTGCCAGCAGTTACTCAGGGACAACTAGCGGGAGTTACGAGCAGTACTTC. Its translation: CASSYSGTTSGSYEQYF.

The V call is TRBV2, the J call TRBJ1-4, with D unclear. V was pared by 5 bases and J by 8 bases, with 18 bases between. This CDR3 contains 15 residues. CDR1 and CDR2 from the germline V gene are SNHLY and FYNNEI. Here the CDR3 reads CASSYEMDDGEKLFF. In nucleotides, the CDR3 is TGTGCCAGCAGTTACGAGATGGACGACGGGGAAAAACTGTTTTTT.

The chain uses TRBV6-1 and TRBJ1-5; 11 nucleotides match TRBD1. Germline V gene data show CDR1 as MNHNS and CDR2 as SASEGT. The V gene end was trimmed by 8 bases and the J gene end by 6 bases; junction bases not matched to a gene: 0. The CDR3 runs to 12 residues. The CDR3 DNA follows: TGTGCCAGCGGGACAGGGGGTCAGCCCCAGCATTTT. This sequence encodes CASGTGGQPQHF.

The chain links TRBV10-3 to TRBJ2-7; the match to TRBD1 covers 12 bases. V was pared by 8 bases and J by 2 bases, with 16 bases of the junction left unmatched. Per germline, CDR1 ENHRY and CDR2 SYGVKD. This CDR3 region has 18 residues. CDR3 in DNA: TGTGCCATCGGACCCGGGACAGGGGGCGGGTTGGGGGCCTACGAGCAGTACTTC. This encodes CAIGPGTGGGLGAYEQYF.

This chain links TRBV6-5 with TRBJ2-7; 7 nucleotides match TRBD2. Losses at the gene ends were 1 base for V and 4 bases for J; bases not matched to a gene: 4. CDR3 length: 14 residues. In germline, CDR1 is MNHEY, CDR2 SVGAGI. CDR3 protein: CASSYWGGGYEQYF. Here the CDR3 DNA reads TGTGCCAGCAGTTACTGGGGGGGAGGGTACGAGCAGTACTTC.

The V call is TRBV5-4, the J call TRBJ1-3, with D perhaps TRBD1 (5 bases). The CDR3 has 13 residues. V was shortened by 2 bases and J by 3 bases, with 6 bases between the two germline ends. Germline values: CDR1 SGHNT, CDR2 YYREEE (reference sequence). The chain's CDR3 is CASSFTGGNTIYF. For the CDR3, the DNA is TGTGCCAGCAGCTTTACAGGTGGAAACACCATATATTTT.